One sample yielded the 23 T cell receptor beta chains listed below, sequenced in a study of cytomegalovirus exposure and HLA in healthy donors. Primers for the PCR totalled 60 Vbeta and 13 Jbeta. Data came from immunoSEQ multiplex PCR; TCRdb stores just in-frame clones and leaves some out. The table has 130,000 to 150,000 clones, roughly 80% seen once. Sequencing was carried out using PBMCs. The receptors were gathered from a man aged 35 to 55 in good health and CMV-seronegative.

Of note for this clone: This sample includes further DNA sequences coding for the same CDR3. The chain joins TRBV28 to TRBJ1-5; tentatively, D is TRBD1 (5 bases). This CDR3 region has 15 residues. Looked up from germline, CDR1 is MDHEN and CDR2 is SYDVKM. V gave up 3 bases and J gave up 0 bases, with 9 bases separating them. The CDR3 DNA reads as TGTGCCAGCAGTTTGGGGGGGTATAGCAATCAGCCCCAGCATTTT. This translates into CASSLGGYSNQPQHF. The full variable domain, rest sourced from reference TRBV28 and TRBJ1-5, is DVKVTQSSRYLVKRTGEKVFLECVQDMDHENMFWYRQDPGLGLRLIYFSYDVKMKEKGDIPEGYSVSREKKERFSLILESASTNQTSMYLCASSLGGYSNQPQHFGDGTRLSIL.

This clone was counted a few times. V and J are TRBV6-1 and TRBJ1-4, with TRBD1 matching 7 bases. Germline loops: CDR1 MNHNS, CDR2 SASEGT. The ends lost 8 bases at V and 3 bases at J; junction bases unmatched: 6. The CDR3 sequence is 14 residues long. CDR3 nucleotide sequence: TGTGCCAGCGCATTAGGGACAGCTAATGAAAAACTGTTTTTT. It encodes CASALGTANEKLFF.

This rearrangement joins TRBV5-1 to TRBJ2-3, with D perhaps matching TRBD1 (5 bases). Per the germline V gene, CDR1 is SGHRS and CDR2 is YFSETQ. This CDR3 contains 15 residues. V was clipped by 0 bases and J by 0 bases, with 8 bases between them. The CDR3 here is CASSLGQGSTDTQYF. In DNA, the CDR3 is TGCGCCAGCAGCTTGGGGCAGGGTAGCACAGATACGCAGTATTTT.

This sequence joins TRBV7-6 and TRBJ2-3; D gene ambiguous. The germline V and J ends were trimmed by 5 bases and 0 bases, with 15 bases remaining between them. Germline values: CDR1 SGHVS, CDR2 FNYEAQ. The CDR3 spans 16 residues. The CDR3 DNA follows: TGTGCCAGCAGCCCTCGACTCGCTGCTAGCACAGATACGCAGTATTTT. Encoded protein: CASSPRLAASTDTQYF.

The J gene is TRBJ1-2, the V gene TRBV5-6; 9 bases are shared with TRBD1. Unmatched junction bases numbered 2, after V lost 2 bases and J lost 6 bases. There are 13 residues in the CDR3. Germline lookup yields CDR1 SGHDT and CDR2 YYEEEE. CDR3 amino acids: CASSLTGGNGYTF. The CDR3 region has the DNA TGTGCCAGCAGCTTAACAGGGGGCAATGGCTACACCTTC.

This clone was picked up one time. The chain couples TRBV6-6 to TRBJ2-3; TRBD1 matches 7 bases. V dropped 6 bases and J dropped 0; count of bases not matched to a gene: 6. Germline V lookup: CDR1 MNHNY, CDR2 SVGAGI (reference sequence). The CDR3 totals 15 residues. The DNA for the CDR3 is TGTGCCAGCAGACTCGACAGGGCTAGCACAGATACGCAGTATTTT. This encodes CASRLDRASTDTQYF.

The V and J genes are TRBV11-2 and TRBJ1-5, with TRBD1 as a possible D gene (5 bases). Per the germline V gene, CDR1 is SGHAT and CDR2 is FQNNGV. This CDR3 comprises 18 residues. V lost 3 bases and J lost 6, with 24 bases in between. Here the CDR3 reads CASSFDGSSRQGGQPQHF. The CDR3 bases are TGTGCCAGCAGCTTCGATGGCTCGAGTCGGCAGGGAGGTCAGCCCCAGCATTTT. The full variable domain, rest sourced from reference TRBV11-2 and TRBJ1-5, is EAGVAQSPRYKIIEKRQSVAFWCNPISGHATLYWYQQILGQGPKLLIQFQNNGVVDDSQLPKDRFSAERLKGVDSTLKIQPAKLEDSAVYLCASSFDGSSRQGGQPQHFGDGTRLSIL.

The CDR3 region has the DNA TGCGCCAGCACAGGTGGGCGGGGGGGCACAGATACGCAGTATTTT. It encodes CASTGGRGGTDTQYF. The gene calls are TRBV5-1 and TRBJ2-3; the match to TRBD2 covers 8 bases. Germline CDR1 reads SGHRS; CDR2 reads YFSETQ. The CDR3 length is 15 residues. V gave up 6 bases and J gave up 1 base; unmatched junction bases: 7. Combining the CDR3 with reference TRBV5-1 and TRBJ2-3 gives the whole variable domain KAGVTQTPRYLIKTRGQQVTLSCSPISGHRSVSWYQQTPGQGLQFLFEYFSETQRNKGNFPGRFSGRQFSNSRSEMNVSTLELGDSALYLCASTGGRGGTDTQYFGPGTRLTVL.

J is TRBJ2-2 and V is TRBV19; 7 nucleotides line up with TRBD1. CDR3 length: 17 amino acids. CDR1 is LNHDA, CDR2 SQIVND, per germline (reference sequence). J lost 0 bases, V lost 6 bases, and 10 bases had no gene match. This chain's CDR3 is CASRTAWTGANTGELFF. For the CDR3, the DNA is TGTGCCAGTAGGACAGCATGGACAGGCGCGAACACCGGGGAGCTGTTTTTT.

The genes are TRBV7-9 and TRBJ2-5; 8 nucleotides agree with TRBD2. The junction had 12 bases not matched to a gene; V was cut back by 3 bases and J by 6 bases. Germline CDR1 reads SEHNR; CDR2 reads FQNEAQ (reference sequence). The CDR3 covers 16 residues. CDR3 sequence: CASSFGTGGPRQTQYF. The CDR3 DNA reads as TGTGCCAGCAGCTTCGGAACGGGGGGGCCTAGGCAGACCCAGTACTTC.

Written as DNA, the CDR3 is TGTGCCAGCTCACCAAAGGGACAGGGGGCTGGCTACACCTTC. It codes for CASSPKGQGAGYTF. This rearrangement joins TRBV18 to TRBJ1-2, with 12 bases aligning to TRBD1. The CDR3 is made up of 14 amino acids. Germline assignment: CDR1 KGHSH and CDR2 LQKENI. Trimming took 2 bases from V and 7 from J; bases not matched to a gene: 2.

CDR3 coding DNA: TGTGCCAGCAGCGTAGCTGTGATGGCGGACTACCAGTACTTC. Its protein product is CASSVAVMADYQYF. V gene TRBV9 combines with J gene TRBJ2-5, with a weak D call TRBD2 (6 bases). The V end lost 0 bases, the J end lost 10 bases, and 16 bases lay between the germline ends. Per germline, CDR1 SGDLS and CDR2 YYNGEE. This CDR3 contains 14 residues.

The rearrangement joins TRBV10-3 to TRBJ1-4; 7 nucleotides align to TRBD1. V was clipped by 6 bases and J by 3 bases; unmatched bases: 7. Germline-derived CDR1 and CDR2 are ENHRY and SYGVKD. The CDR3 has 15 amino acids. The CDR3 protein is CAIRAAGTANEKLFF. The CDR3, as DNA: TGTGCCATCAGGGCTGCCGGGACAGCTAATGAAAAACTGTTTTTT.

The V and J genes are TRBV29-1 and TRBJ1-2; TRBD1 matches 7 bases. The CDR3 spans 15 residues. Germline values: CDR1 SQVTM, CDR2 ANQGSEA. The V and J ends lost 6 bases and 4 bases, in that order; junction bases with no gene match: 14. As DNA, the CDR3 is TGCAGCGTAGTAACAGAGGGGGCGGTAGGCTATGGCTACACCTTC. The encoded protein is CSVVTEGAVGYGYTF.

This chain uses TRBV30 with TRBJ1-6, with 11 nucleotides matching TRBD1. CDR3 size: 17 residues. V dropped 2 bases and J dropped 7; count of bases not matched to a gene: 10. Germline V gene data show CDR1 as GTSNPN and CDR2 as SVGIG (reference sequence). For the CDR3, the DNA is TGTGCCTGGAGTACCTGGACAGGGGGCAGGGAAAATTCACCCCTCCACTTT. This codes for CAWSTWTGGRENSPLHF.

This clone has more than one count but fewer than ten. The rearrangement links TRBV27 to TRBJ1-6; D might be TRBD1 (5 bases). The CDR3 runs 15 residues. V lost 7 bases and J lost 4, with 14 bases in between. Germline V gives CDR1 MNHEY, CDR2 SMNVEV (reference sequence). DNA for the CDR3: TGTGCCAGCACCGGGGGGGGACTGTATAATTCACCCCTCCACTTT. Residues: CASTGGGLYNSPLHF.

The CDR3: CASSLWTGGRANEKLFF. The CDR3 nucleotides read TGTGCCAGCAGCTTGTGGACAGGGGGCCGTGCTAATGAAAAACTGTTTTTT. V and J are TRBV5-4 and TRBJ1-4, with 11 bases aligning to TRBD1. In germline, CDR1 is SGHNT, CDR2 YYREEE (reference sequence). With 1 base clipped from V and 3 bases from J, the junction kept 5 bases outside the gene matches. This CDR3 is built from 17 residues.

This chain joins TRBV7-8 and TRBJ2-7; no reliable D call. V lost 7 bases, J lost 7 bases, and 20 bases lay in between. The CDR3 spans 14 residues. Per the germline V gene, CDR1 is SGHVS and CDR2 is FQNEAQ. CDR3 nucleotides: TGTGCCAGCACCCACCGTCCGCCGGCCAGGGAGCAGTACTTC. Its translation: CASTHRPPAREQYF.

The chain combines TRBV7-8 with TRBJ2-3; 9 nucleotides match TRBD2. CDR3 length equals 15 residues. Germline CDR1 is SGHVS and CDR2 is FQNEAQ. The V segment lost 3 bases and the J segment 4 bases; nucleotides outside the gene matches: 5. The CDR3 sequence: CASSFIGGGADTQYF. The CDR3 coding sequence is TGTGCCAGCAGCTTCATCGGCGGGGGGGCAGATACGCAGTATTTT.

V gene TRBV7-2 combines with J gene TRBJ2-3; 14 positions match TRBD2. Germline CDR1 is SGHTA and CDR2 is FQGNSA. The V segment lost 5 bases and the J segment 5 bases; nucleotides outside the gene matches: 9. This CDR3 is built from 17 residues. CDR3 region: CASSGRLAGGLVDTQYF. DNA of the CDR3: TGTGCCAGCAGCGGGAGACTAGCGGGGGGGCTAGTAGATACGCAGTATTTT.

CDR3: CASSQGQDYEKLFF. CDR3 nucleotide sequence: TGTGCCAGCAGTCAGGGACAGGACTATGAAAAACTGTTTTTT. The chain couples TRBV5-4 to TRBJ1-4, with TRBD1 identical over 8 bases. The junction had 6 bases not matched to a gene; V was cut back by 5 bases and J by 6 bases. This CDR3 is 14 amino acids long. Germline CDR1 is SGHNT and CDR2 is YYREEE (reference sequence). Using reference TRBV5-4 and TRBJ1-4 for the parts outside the CDR3, the full variable domain is ETGVTQSPTHLIKTRGQQVTLRCSSQSGHNTVSWYQQALGQGPQFIFQYYREEENGRGNFPPRFSGLQFPNYSSELNVNALELDDSALYLCASSQGQDYEKLFFGSGTQLSVL.

This chain joins TRBV5-4 and TRBJ2-5; possibly TRBD1 for D (6 bases). Germline V gene data show CDR1 as SGHNT and CDR2 as YYREEE (reference sequence). Trimming removed 4 bases at V and 1 base at J, with 11 bases between. The length of the CDR3 is 14 residues. DNA of the CDR3: TGTGCCAGCAGCCCGGACAGCACCCAAGAGACCCAGTACTTC. This codes for CASSPDSTQETQYF. The whole variable domain, remainder taken from reference TRBV5-4 and TRBJ2-5, is ETGVTQSPTHLIKTRGQQVTLRCSSQSGHNTVSWYQQALGQGPQFIFQYYREEENGRGNFPPRFSGLQFPNYSSELNVNALELDDSALYLCASSPDSTQETQYFGPGTRLLVL.

The chain recombines TRBV7-2 with TRBJ2-3; D gene ambiguous. Germline assignment: CDR1 SGHTA and CDR2 FQGNSA. V was pared by 1 base and J by 0 bases, with 20 bases between. The length of the CDR3 is 19 residues. The chain's CDR3 is CASSLGVGLGAASTDTQYF. CDR3 coding DNA: TGTGCCAGCAGCTTAGGGGTCGGCCTAGGCGCCGCTAGCACAGATACGCAGTATTTT. The whole variable domain, remainder taken from reference TRBV7-2 and TRBJ2-3, is GAGVSQSPSNKVTEKGKDVELRCDPISGHTALYWYRQSLGQGLEFLIYFQGNSAPDKSGLPSDRFSAERTGGSVSTLTIQRTQQEDSAVYLCASSLGVGLGAASTDTQYFGPGTRLTVL.